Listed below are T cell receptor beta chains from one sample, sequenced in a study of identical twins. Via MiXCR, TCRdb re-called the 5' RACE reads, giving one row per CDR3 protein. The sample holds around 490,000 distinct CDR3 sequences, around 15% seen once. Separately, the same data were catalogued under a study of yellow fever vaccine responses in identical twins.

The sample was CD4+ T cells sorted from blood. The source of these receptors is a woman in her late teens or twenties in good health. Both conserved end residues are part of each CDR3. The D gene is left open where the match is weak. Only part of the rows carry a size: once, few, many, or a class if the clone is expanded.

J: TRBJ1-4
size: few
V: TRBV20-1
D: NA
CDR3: CSAGDSLNEKLFF

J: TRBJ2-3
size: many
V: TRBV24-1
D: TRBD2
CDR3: CATSEAGAVDTQYF

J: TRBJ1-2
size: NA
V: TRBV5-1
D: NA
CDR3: CASSERRSEEGYTF

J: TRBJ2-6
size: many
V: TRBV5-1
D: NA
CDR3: CASSLGSSGANVLTF

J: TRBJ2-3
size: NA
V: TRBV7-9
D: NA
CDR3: CASSKGPQLTDTQYF

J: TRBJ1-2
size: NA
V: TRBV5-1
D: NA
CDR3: CASSHSSEGYTF

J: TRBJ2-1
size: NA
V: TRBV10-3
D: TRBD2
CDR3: CAITSGSSYNEQFF

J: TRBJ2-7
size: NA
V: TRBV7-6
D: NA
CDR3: CASSLRVGYGYEQYF

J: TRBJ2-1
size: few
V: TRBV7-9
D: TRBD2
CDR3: CASSPRLASGNEQFF

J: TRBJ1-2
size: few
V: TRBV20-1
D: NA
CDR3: CSPSLRFFGLYGYTF

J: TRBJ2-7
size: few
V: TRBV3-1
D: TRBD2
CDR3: CASSRLAGGREQYF

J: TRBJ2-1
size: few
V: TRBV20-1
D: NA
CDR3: CSASPGPDNEQFF

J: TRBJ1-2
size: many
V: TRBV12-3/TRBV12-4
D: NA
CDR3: CASSLTGAGGYTF

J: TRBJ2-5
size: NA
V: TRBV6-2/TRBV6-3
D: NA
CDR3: CASSYLRQGETQYF

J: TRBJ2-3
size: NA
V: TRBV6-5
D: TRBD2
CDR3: CASSYRVSGGRTDTQYF

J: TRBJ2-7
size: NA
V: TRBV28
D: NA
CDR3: CASRPPGIYEQYF

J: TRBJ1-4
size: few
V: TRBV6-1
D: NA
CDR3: CASGRGTATNEKLFF

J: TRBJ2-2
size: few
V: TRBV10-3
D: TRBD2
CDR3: CATEPGGPSPGELFF

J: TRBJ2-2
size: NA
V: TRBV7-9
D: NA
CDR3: CASSLVASGELFF

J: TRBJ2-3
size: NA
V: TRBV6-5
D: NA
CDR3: CASSRGPTTQYF

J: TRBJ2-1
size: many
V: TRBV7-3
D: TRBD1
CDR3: CASSSGQGFNEQFF

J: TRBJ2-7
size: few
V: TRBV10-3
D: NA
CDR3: CALHPSVVSYEQYF

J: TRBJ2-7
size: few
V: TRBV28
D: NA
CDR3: CASNPGPGREQYF

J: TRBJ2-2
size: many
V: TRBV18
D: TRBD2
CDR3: CASSPGLATGELFF

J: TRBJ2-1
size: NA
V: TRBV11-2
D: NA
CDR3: CASSLARGPSRNEQFF

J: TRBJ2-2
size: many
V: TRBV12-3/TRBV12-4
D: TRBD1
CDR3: CASTFGQGAGTGELFF

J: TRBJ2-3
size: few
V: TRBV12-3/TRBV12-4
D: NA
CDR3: CASGRGPGDTQYF

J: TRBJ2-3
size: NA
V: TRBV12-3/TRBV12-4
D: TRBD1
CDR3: CASSLRQGMDTQYF

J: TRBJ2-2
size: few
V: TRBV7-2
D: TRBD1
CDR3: CASSTQGAHTGELFF

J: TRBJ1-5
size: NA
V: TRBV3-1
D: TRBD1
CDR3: CASSQGTGPRPQHF

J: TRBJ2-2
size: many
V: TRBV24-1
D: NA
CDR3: CATSDFSGTTGELFF

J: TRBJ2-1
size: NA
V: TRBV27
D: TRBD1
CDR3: CASSPRGQGSYNEQFF

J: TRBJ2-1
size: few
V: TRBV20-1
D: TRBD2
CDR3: CSARDRGTSGTNSYNEQFF

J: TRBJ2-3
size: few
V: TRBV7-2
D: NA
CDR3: CASSPEASTGTDTQYF

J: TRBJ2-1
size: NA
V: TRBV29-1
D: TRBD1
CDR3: CSVEPGQAFSYNEQFF

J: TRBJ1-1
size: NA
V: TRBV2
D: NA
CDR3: CASTRTENEAFF

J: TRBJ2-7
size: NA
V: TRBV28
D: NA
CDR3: CASSPHGTTIYEQYF

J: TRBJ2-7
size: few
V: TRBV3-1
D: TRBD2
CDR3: CASTRTSGSREQYF

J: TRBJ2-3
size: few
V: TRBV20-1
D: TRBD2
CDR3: CSAPRTSGGPDTQYF

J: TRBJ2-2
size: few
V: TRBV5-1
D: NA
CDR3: CASRGGQPNTGELFF

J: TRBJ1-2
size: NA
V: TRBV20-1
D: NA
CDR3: CSARWNGQYGYTF

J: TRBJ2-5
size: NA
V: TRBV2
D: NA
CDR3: CASIRAHQETQYF

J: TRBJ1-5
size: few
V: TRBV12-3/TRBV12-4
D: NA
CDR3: CASSFSRGGQPQHF